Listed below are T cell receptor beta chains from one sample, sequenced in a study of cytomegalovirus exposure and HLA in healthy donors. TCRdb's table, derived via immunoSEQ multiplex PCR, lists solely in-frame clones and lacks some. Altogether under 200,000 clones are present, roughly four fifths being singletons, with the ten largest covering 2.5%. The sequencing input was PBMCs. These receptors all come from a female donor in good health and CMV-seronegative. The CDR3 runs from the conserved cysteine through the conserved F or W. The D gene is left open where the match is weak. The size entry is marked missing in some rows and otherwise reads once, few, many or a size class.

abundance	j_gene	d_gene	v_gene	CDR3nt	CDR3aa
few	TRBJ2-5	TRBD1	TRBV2	TGTGCCAGCAGCGCCCGCGACAGGGCGCGGCAGACCCAGTACTTC	CASSARDRARQTQYF
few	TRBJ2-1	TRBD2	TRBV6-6	TGTGCCAGCAGTTACACGAGCGGGGGGAACAATGAGCAGTTCTTC	CASSYTSGGNNEQFF
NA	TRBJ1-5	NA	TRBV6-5	TGTGCCAGCAGGCGGGACGGTAATCAGCCCCAGCATTTT	CASRRDGNQPQHF
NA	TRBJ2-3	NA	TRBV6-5	TGTGCCAGCAGACCCACACACCCGACAGATACGCAGTATTTT	CASRPTHPTDTQYF
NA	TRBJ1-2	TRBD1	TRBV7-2	TGTGCCAGCAGCTTAGTGAGACAGGGAGGTGGCTACACCTTC	CASSLVRQGGGYTF
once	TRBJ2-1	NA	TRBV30	TGTGCCTGGAGTGTAAGACACGAGCAGTTCTTC	CAWSVRHEQFF
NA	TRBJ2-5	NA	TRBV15	TGTGCCACCAGCAGCAGGCTACAAGAGACCCAGTACTTC	CATSSRLQETQYF
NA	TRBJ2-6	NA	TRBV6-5	TGTGCCAGCACCCCCGGACTTTCTGGGGCCAACGTCCTGACTTTC	CASTPGLSGANVLTF
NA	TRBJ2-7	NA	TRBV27	TGTGCCAGCAGTTTGGGCGTAACCTACGAGCAGTACTTC	CASSLGVTYEQYF
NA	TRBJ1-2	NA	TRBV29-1	TGCAGCGTTGCTACCCTCCGCTATGGCTACACCTTC	CSVATLRYGYTF
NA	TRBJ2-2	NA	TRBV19	TGTGCCAGTAGTATAGCCCCCTACACCGGGGAGCTGTTTTTT	CASSIAPYTGELFF
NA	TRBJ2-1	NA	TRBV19	TGTGCCAGTAGTATGGGGCCCCACAATGAGCAGTTCTTC	CASSMGPHNEQFF
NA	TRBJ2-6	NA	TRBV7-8	TGTGCCAGCAGCTTATGGCACACTGGGGCCAACGTCCTGACTTTC	CASSLWHTGANVLTF
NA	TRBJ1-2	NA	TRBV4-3	TGCGCCAGCAGCCAAGAACCTTACGGGGGAGATGGCTACACCTTC	CASSQEPYGGDGYTF
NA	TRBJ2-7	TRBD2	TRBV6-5	TGTGCCAGCAGTTACCTAGCGGGGACCTACGAGCAGTACTTC	CASSYLAGTYEQYF
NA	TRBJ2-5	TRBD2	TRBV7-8	TGTGCCAGCAGCTTACGACTAGCAGAGACCCAGTACTTC	CASSLRLAETQYF
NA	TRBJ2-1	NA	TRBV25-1	TGTGCCAGCAGTGAATCACAGGGCATATACAATGAGCAGTTCTTC	CASSESQGIYNEQFF
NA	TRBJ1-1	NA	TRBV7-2	TGTGCCAGCAGCTTAGAAGGGTACAGGGAAACTGAAGCTTTCTTT	CASSLEGYRETEAFF
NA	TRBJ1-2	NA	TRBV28	TGTGCCAGCAGCCCTAGCCTAACTAACTATGGCTACACCTTC	CASSPSLTNYGYTF
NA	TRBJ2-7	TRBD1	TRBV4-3	TGCGCCAGCAGCCAGCGACAGGGAACAACCTACGATCAGTACTTC	CASSQRQGTTYDQYF
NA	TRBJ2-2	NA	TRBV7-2	TGTGCCAGCAGCGAGGACACCGGGGAGCTGTTTTTT	CASSEDTGELFF
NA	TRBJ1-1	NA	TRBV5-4	TGTGCCAGCAGCCTACAGGGAACGGTGAACACTGAAGCTTTCTTT	CASSLQGTVNTEAFF
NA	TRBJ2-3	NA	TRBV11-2	TGTGCCAGCAGCTTGGACACCCAGAATACGCAGTATTTT	CASSLDTQNTQYF
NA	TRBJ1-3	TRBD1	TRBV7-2	TGTGCCAGCAGCTCCGGGACAGGGACGTCTGGAAACACCATATATTTT	CASSSGTGTSGNTIYF
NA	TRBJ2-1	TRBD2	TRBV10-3	TGTGCCATCAGCCCCGATGGACTAGCGGGAGGGAATGAGCAGTTCTTC	CAISPDGLAGGNEQFF
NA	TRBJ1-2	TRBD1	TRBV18	TGTGCCAGCTCACCACCGGGGGCAGGGGGCGCGAGTGGCTACACCTTC	CASSPPGAGGASGYTF
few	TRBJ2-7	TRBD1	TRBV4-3	TGCGCCAGCAGCCCCGACAGGGGGCCCTACGAGCAGTACTTC	CASSPDRGPYEQYF
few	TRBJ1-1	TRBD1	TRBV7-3	TGTGCCAGCAGCGCCGACAGGGTGACTGAAGCTTTCTTT	CASSADRVTEAFF
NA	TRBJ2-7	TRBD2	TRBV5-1	TGCGCCAGCAGCTTGGCGGGAGGAGACTACGAGCAGTACTTC	CASSLAGGDYEQYF
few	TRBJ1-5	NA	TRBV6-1	TGTGCCAGCAGTGAATACTACGCGGACAATCAGCCCCAGCATTTT	CASSEYYADNQPQHF
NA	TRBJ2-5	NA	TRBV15	TGTGCCACCGCGGTTGGGGCGGCCGGATGGGAGACCCAGTACTTC	CATAVGAAGWETQYF
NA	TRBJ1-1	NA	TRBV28	TGTGCCAGCAGAACAGTGGGGGCCCTGAACACTGAAGCTTTCTTT	CASRTVGALNTEAFF
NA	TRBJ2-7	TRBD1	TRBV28	TGTGCCAGCAGTTCCCAGGGGGGACAGGGTACCGAGCAGTACTTC	CASSSQGGQGTEQYF
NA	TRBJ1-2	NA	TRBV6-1	TGTGCCAGCAGTGAAGGCCGGGACTTTTATGGCTACACCTTC	CASSEGRDFYGYTF
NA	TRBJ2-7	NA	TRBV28	TGTGCCAGCAGTACTACCCGCAACGAGCAGTACTTC	CASSTTRNEQYF
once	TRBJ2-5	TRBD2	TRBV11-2	TGTGCCAGCAGCTTTTCAACGGGACTAGCAAGAGAGACCCAGTACTTC	CASSFSTGLARETQYF
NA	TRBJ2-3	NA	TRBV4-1	TGCGCCAGCAGCCAGCTACTAGGCACAGATACGCAGTATTTT	CASSQLLGTDTQYF
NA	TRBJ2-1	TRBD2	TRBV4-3	TGCGCCAGCAGCCCGCGGGAGTTCACCTACAATGAGCAGTTCTTC	CASSPREFTYNEQFF
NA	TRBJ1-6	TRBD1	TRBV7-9	TGTGCCAGCAGCTCGGACGGGACAGGGGCTGGGTCACCCCTCCACTTT	CASSSDGTGAGSPLHF
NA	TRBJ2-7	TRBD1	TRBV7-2	TGTGCCAGCAGCTTAGCTAGGACAGGGGGACACGAGCAGTACTTC	CASSLARTGGHEQYF
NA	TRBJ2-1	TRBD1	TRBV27	TGTGCCAGCAGTCCTTGGACAGGTAAAAATGAGCAGTTCTTC	CASSPWTGKNEQFF
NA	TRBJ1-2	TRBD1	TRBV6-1	TGTGCCAGTAGTCGGGACAGGGGCCGAGATGGCTACACCTTC	CASSRDRGRDGYTF
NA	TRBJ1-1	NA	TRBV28	TGTGCCAGCTTGGGTGGCACAGTTGGAGGAACTGAAGCTTTCTTT	CASLGGTVGGTEAFF
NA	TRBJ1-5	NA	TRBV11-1	TGTGCCAGCAGCCCAGGAGGCCGCGGCCCTCAGCCCCAGCATTTT	CASSPGGRGPQPQHF
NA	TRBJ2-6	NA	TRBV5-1	TGCGCCAGCAGCTTGGCTGGGGCCAACGGCCTGACTTTC	CASSLAGANGLTF
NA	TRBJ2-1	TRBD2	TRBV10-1	TGCGCCAGCAGTGAGTCACTACTAGCGCCCTACAATGAGCAGTTCTTC	CASSESLLAPYNEQFF
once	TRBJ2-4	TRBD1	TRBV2	TGTGCCAGCAGGAAAAAGGGACAGTTAAACATTCAGTACTTC	CASRKKGQLNIQYF
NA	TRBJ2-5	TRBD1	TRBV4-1	TGCGCCAGCAGCCAAGAAGGGACAGGGGTGTTGGGGACCCAGTACTTC	CASSQEGTGVLGTQYF
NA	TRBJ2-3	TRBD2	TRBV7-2	TGTGCCAGCAGCCCCCGGCGGGGGGTTTCAGATACGCAGTATTTT	CASSPRRGVSDTQYF
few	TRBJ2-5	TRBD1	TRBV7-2	TGTGCCAGCAGCCTAGGGGGCAGGCACCGGGAGACCCAGTACTTC	CASSLGGRHRETQYF
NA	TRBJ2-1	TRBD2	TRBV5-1	TGCGCCAGCAGCTTGGTTAGCGGGGGCCACAATGAGCAGTTCTTC	CASSLVSGGHNEQFF